A selection of T cell receptor beta chains follows, all from one sample in a study of T-cell memory formation after mild COVID-19. TCRdb used MiXCR to reprocess the 5' RACE reads, holding one entry per CDR3 protein. In the table there are fewer than 700,000 distinct CDR3 sequences, roughly 20% of which are singletons. The specimen sequenced was PBMCs or a T cell subset sorted from them (not recorded which). The receptors were gathered from an adult woman who had mild COVID-19 (a few samples of this study predate the infection). Cell type and time point are not known. CDR3s include the opening cysteine and the closing phenylalanine or tryptophan. The D gene is left open where the match is weak. Where a row states a size, it is once, few, many or the class of an expanded clone; other rows omit it.

TRBD1 TRBJ2-7 few TRBV20-1 TGCAGTGCCAGTTCCCAGGGGGCACTCCCCTACGAGCAGTACTTC CSASSQGALPYEQYF
TRBD1 TRBJ1-2 - TRBV9 TGTGCCAGCAGCGTAGCTACGTACAGGGGCCGCAAGGGCTACACCTTC CASSVATYRGRKGYTF
- TRBJ1-5 few TRBV27 TGTGCCAGCAGTTTATATATCGGGAGGGACCAGCCCCAGCATTTT CASSLYIGRDQPQHF
TRBD1 TRBJ1-5 few TRBV6-5 TGTGCCAGCAACGCAGGGGGATCTAGCAATCAGCCCCAGCATTTT CASNAGGSSNQPQHF
- TRBJ2-5 few TRBV3-1 TGTGCCAGCAGCCAAAGGCAGGGGAGAGAGACCCAGTACTTC CASSQRQGRETQYF
- TRBJ1-5 few TRBV30 TGTGCCTGGAGTGTTGGTCAGCCCCAGCATTTT CAWSVGQPQHF
TRBD1 TRBJ1-2 - TRBV12-3/TRBV12-4 TGTGCCACGCGAACAGGGGCCTATGGCTACACCTTC CATRTGAYGYTF
- TRBJ2-3 few TRBV6-2/TRBV6-3 TGTGCCAGCAGTTACTTTGGAGGGCTCGATACGCAGTATTTT CASSYFGGLDTQYF
TRBD2 TRBJ2-3 few TRBV5-1 TGCGCCAGCAGTAGTAGCGGGATCACAGATACGCAGTATTTT CASSSSGITDTQYF
TRBD2 TRBJ2-1 few TRBV29-1 TGCAGCGCAGGAGCGGGGGGCCTAAGCTCCTACAATGAGCAGTTCTTC CSAGAGGLSSYNEQFF
TRBD1 TRBJ2-7 - TRBV27 TGTGCCAGCAGTTTATATGGACAGGGGGCATCGAGCTCCTACGAGCAGTACTTC CASSLYGQGASSSYEQYF
- TRBJ2-1 - TRBV25-1 TGTGCCAGCAGTGAGCGCCAGGGTAACAATGAGCAGTTCTTC CASSERQGNNEQFF
TRBD2 TRBJ2-3 few TRBV4-1 TGCGCCAGCAGCCAAGAGGCTAGCGGGGGAACAGATACGCAGTATTTT CASSQEASGGTDTQYF
TRBD2 TRBJ2-3 few TRBV24-1 TGTGCCACCAGTGATGTGGGGACTAGTGGTACAGATACGCAGTATTTT CATSDVGTSGTDTQYF
- TRBJ1-2 - TRBV5-1 TGCGCCAGCAGCTTGGCTCCAGATCTCTATGGCTACACCTTC CASSLAPDLYGYTF
- TRBJ2-7 - TRBV7-9 TGTGCCAGCAGCTCAACCGACGGGGGCGTATTTTACGAGCAGTACTTC CASSSTDGGVFYEQYF
- TRBJ2-7 few TRBV5-4 TGTGCCAGCGACAAATGGCCGGGAGCCTACGAGCAGTACTTC CASDKWPGAYEQYF
- TRBJ1-1 - TRBV18 TGTGCCAGCTCACCACTTGACAGCACTGAAGCTTTCTTT CASSPLDSTEAFF
- TRBJ2-5 - TRBV5-5 TGTGCCAGCAGCTTGGTCCCGGGAAGGGGGGAGGAGACCCAGTACTTC CASSLVPGRGEETQYF
- TRBJ2-1 - TRBV7-9 TGTGCCAGCAGCGAAGCGACGACAGGCCAGCAGTTCTTC CASSEATTGQQFF
- TRBJ2-7 few TRBV9 TGTGCCAGCAGCGTAGACGACTCCTACGAGCAGTACTTC CASSVDDSYEQYF
TRBD1 TRBJ1-2 - TRBV6-5 TGTGCCAGCAGTTCAAGGACAGGGGGGAACTATGGCTACACCTTC CASSSRTGGNYGYTF
- TRBJ1-3 - TRBV14 TGTGCCAGCAGCCAACTGACCAGGGTTGGGGCTGGAAACACCATATATTTT CASSQLTRVGAGNTIYF
- TRBJ1-5 - TRBV7-8 TGTGCCAGCAGCAGTCGGTTGGCAGAGGATAGCAATCAGCCCCAGCATTTT CASSSRLAEDSNQPQHF
TRBD2 TRBJ2-1 few TRBV20-1 TGCAGTGCTAGAGATAGGCCGCGGGAGCGCTCCTACAATGAGCAGTTCTTC CSARDRPRERSYNEQFF
- TRBJ1-4 few TRBV30 TGTGCCTGGAGCCCCGGGACGGGTAATGAAAAACTGTTTTTT CAWSPGTGNEKLFF
- TRBJ1-1 - TRBV4-3 TGCGCCAGCAGCCGCGAGTCGGCCAACACTGAAGCTTTCTTT CASSRESANTEAFF
TRBD2 TRBJ2-3 few TRBV6-5 TGTGCCAGCAGTTACCGGACTAGCGGGGAGTTCCATCCGCAGTATTTT CASSYRTSGEFHPQYF
TRBD2 TRBJ2-3 - TRBV2 TGTGCCAGCAGTGAACTTGGCGGGAGGAGCACAGATACGCAGTATTTT CASSELGGRSTDTQYF
- TRBJ1-3 few TRBV15 TGTGCCACCAGCAGAGATCGCGGCCTTATCTCTGGAAACACCATATATTTT CATSRDRGLISGNTIYF